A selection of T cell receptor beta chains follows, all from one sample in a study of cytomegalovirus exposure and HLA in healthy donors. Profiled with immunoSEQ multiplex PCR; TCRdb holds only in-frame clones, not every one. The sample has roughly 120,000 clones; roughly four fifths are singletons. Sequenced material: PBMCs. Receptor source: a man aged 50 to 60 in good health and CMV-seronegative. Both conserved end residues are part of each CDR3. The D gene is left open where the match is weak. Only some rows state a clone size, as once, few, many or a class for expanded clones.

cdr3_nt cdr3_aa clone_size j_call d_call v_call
TGTGCCAGCAGCAAGGGGGTCACCGGGGAGCTGTTTTTT CASSKGVTGELFF NA TRBJ2-2 NA TRBV11-3
TGTGCCAGTAGTATAGGGTGGCAAAGCAATCAGCCCCAGCATTTT CASSIGWQSNQPQHF NA TRBJ1-5 NA TRBV19
TGTGCCAGCAGCCGGACAGGGCTAAACAATGAGCAGTTCTTC CASSRTGLNNEQFF once TRBJ2-1 TRBD1 TRBV7-3
TGCGCCAGCAGCCAAGACGGACAGGGGGGCTACGAGCAGTACTTC CASSQDGQGGYEQYF NA TRBJ2-7 TRBD1 TRBV4-1
TGTGCCGGCGGGGAGGGTGAAGCTTTCTTT CAGGEGEAFF NA TRBJ1-1 NA TRBV30
TGCGCCAGCAGCGAGGGACAGGGTAATGAAAAACTGTTTTTT CASSEGQGNEKLFF NA TRBJ1-4 TRBD1 TRBV5-1
TGTGCCAGCAGCCAAGGGTTCAGGGTGAACACTGAAGCTTTCTTT CASSQGFRVNTEAFF NA TRBJ1-1 NA TRBV4-2
TGTGCCAGCAGCTTCAAGGTAGGGCGGGACGGAGCTTTCTTT CASSFKVGRDGAFF NA TRBJ1-1 NA TRBV21-1
TGTGCCAGCAGCCCACAGGGTGCGAACACTGAAGCTTTCTTT CASSPQGANTEAFF NA TRBJ1-1 NA TRBV6-1
TGTGCCAGCAGCTTCACACAGGGGGGCACAGATACGCAGTATTTT CASSFTQGGTDTQYF medium-sized TRBJ2-3 TRBD1 TRBV5-5
TGTGCCAGCAGGATATCGACAGGGCTGTCTAATGAAAAACTGTTTTTT CASRISTGLSNEKLFF NA TRBJ1-4 TRBD1 TRBV27
TGTGCCAGCAAAGCGGGGGGGAGCACAGATACGCAGTATTTT CASKAGGSTDTQYF NA TRBJ2-3 TRBD2 TRBV6-1
TGCAGCGTTGGCGGATTCAATCAGCCCCAGCATTTT CSVGGFNQPQHF NA TRBJ1-5 NA TRBV29-1
TGTGCCAGCAGGGACAGGGGGGTCTACAATGAGCAGTTCTTC CASRDRGVYNEQFF once TRBJ2-1 TRBD1 TRBV2
TGTGCCGCAGGGGGCCTTTCTACAGATACGCAGTATTTT CAAGGLSTDTQYF NA TRBJ2-3 TRBD1 TRBV25-1
TGTGCCAGTAGTATAGAACAGGGTTGGAATTCACCCCTCCACTTT CASSIEQGWNSPLHF NA TRBJ1-6 NA TRBV19
TGTGCCAGTAGTATAGCTACGGTTTCTGAAGCTTTCTTT CASSIATVSEAFF NA TRBJ1-1 NA TRBV19
TGTGCCAGCAGTAAACAGGGTTCCCAAGATACGCAGTATTTT CASSKQGSQDTQYF NA TRBJ2-3 NA TRBV6-4
TGTGCCAGCAGTGGGACAGAAGTAGTAGCCTCTTTCTTT CASSGTEVVASFF NA TRBJ1-1 TRBD1 TRBV28
TGTGCCAGCAGCTTAGATCGAGGGAGCGGTGAGCAGTTCTTC CASSLDRGSGEQFF NA TRBJ2-1 NA TRBV7-7
TGCGCCAGCAGCCCGGGACAGGGGGATGGCTACACCTTC CASSPGQGDGYTF NA TRBJ1-2 TRBD1 TRBV5-1
TGTGCCAGCAGCTTAGAAGGGGGCGCGGGTTCACCCCTCCACTTT CASSLEGGAGSPLHF NA TRBJ1-6 TRBD1 TRBV7-9
TGTGCCAGCAGCTTAGGCTCGGGGGGGCACAATGAGCAGTTCTTC CASSLGSGGHNEQFF NA TRBJ2-1 TRBD2 TRBV11-3
TGTGCCAGCAGCTCCGACAGCTACAATGAGCAGTTCTTC CASSSDSYNEQFF once TRBJ2-1 NA TRBV2
TGCGCCAGCAGCTTGGATGCAGCGCCTAGAGATGGCTACACCTTC CASSLDAAPRDGYTF NA TRBJ1-2 NA TRBV5-1
TGTGCCAGCAGTTACAAAGGGGGACAGCCCCAGCATTTT CASSYKGGQPQHF few TRBJ1-5 NA TRBV28
TGTTCCAGCAGCCTCCGGCAATATGAGGGTTCCTACAATGAGCAGTTCTTC CSSSLRQYEGSYNEQFF NA TRBJ2-1 NA TRBV7-9
TGCGCCAGCAGCTTGACAGTTGACAATGAGCAGTTCTTC CASSLTVDNEQFF NA TRBJ2-1 NA TRBV5-1
TGTGCCAGTAGTTCTCGGACAGGACGTAACCCCGAGGGCAATCAGCCCCAGCATTTT CASSSRTGRNPEGNQPQHF NA TRBJ1-5 TRBD1 TRBV19
TGCGCCAGCAGCTTGGTAGGGGACTATGGCTACACCTTC CASSLVGDYGYTF NA TRBJ1-2 NA TRBV5-1
TGCGCCAGCAGCCAAGTACCCGGACTAGCGGAGGGACGGGGCACAGATACGCAGTATTTT CASSQVPGLAEGRGTDTQYF NA TRBJ2-3 TRBD2 TRBV4-1
TGTGCCAGCAGTTTATTGGGCAATCGGAAAGAGACCCAGTACTTC CASSLLGNRKETQYF NA TRBJ2-5 NA TRBV27
TGCGCCAGCAGCTTGGCCCGGCGGGAGACCCAGTACTTC CASSLARRETQYF NA TRBJ2-5 NA TRBV5-1
TGCAGCGTTGGGCAGGGCAACACTGAAGCTTTCTTT CSVGQGNTEAFF few TRBJ1-1 NA TRBV29-1
TGTGCCAGCAGCTTCAGGGGGGCTAGCGGGGAGTTCTTC CASSFRGASGEFF NA TRBJ2-1 TRBD2 TRBV11-2
TGTGCCAGTGGGGCAGGGGCGGGGGAGTACAATGAGCAGTTCTTC CASGAGAGEYNEQFF once TRBJ2-1 NA TRBV28
TGTGCCAGCAGCCCAGATGACGGGACAGGGGCCGGGGCCAACGTCCTGACTTTC CASSPDDGTGAGANVLTF NA TRBJ2-6 TRBD1 TRBV9
TGTGCCAGCAGTAGGGAGGGGTCTGGTACTGAAGCTTTCTTT CASSREGSGTEAFF once TRBJ1-1 NA TRBV11-2
TGTGCCACCAAACAGGGGGCGAGAGATACGCAGTATTTT CATKQGARDTQYF NA TRBJ2-3 TRBD1 TRBV6-6
TGTGCCAGCAGCTTGGAGGGACAGGGCCATGGCTACACCTTC CASSLEGQGHGYTF few TRBJ1-2 TRBD1 TRBV5-5
TGTGCCAGCAGTTACTCGAGGATGTGGGACTATGGCTACACCTTC CASSYSRMWDYGYTF NA TRBJ1-2 NA TRBV6-6
TGCGCCAGCAGCTTGGGGAGCGGGAGAGAGACCCAGTACTTC CASSLGSGRETQYF NA TRBJ2-5 TRBD2 TRBV5-1
TGTGCCAGCAGCTTAGGTAGCGGGGGAAACACCGGGGAGCTGTTTTTT CASSLGSGGNTGELFF few TRBJ2-2 TRBD2 TRBV7-6
TGTGCCAGCAGCTTAGGCAGGGGGCAAGGTCAGCCCCAGCATTTT CASSLGRGQGQPQHF NA TRBJ1-5 TRBD1 TRBV11-2
TGTGCCACCCAACTAGCGGGGGCCGGTGAGCAGTTCTTC CATQLAGAGEQFF NA TRBJ2-1 TRBD2 TRBV2
TGTGCCAGCAGCTTGAGGCCGGCGGGAGAGACCCAGTACTTC CASSLRPAGETQYF NA TRBJ2-5 NA TRBV5-4
TGTGCCAGCAGCTTAGAACTAGCAAAGGGGAATGAGCAGTTCTTC CASSLELAKGNEQFF once TRBJ2-1 NA TRBV7-2
TGTGCCAGCAGCAAGGGACAGCTTGTCAATTCACCCCTCCACTTT CASSKGQLVNSPLHF NA TRBJ1-6 TRBD1 TRBV5-6
TGTGCCAGCAGCCTGGGACTAGCGAGATTGACAGATACGCAGTATTTT CASSLGLARLTDTQYF NA TRBJ2-3 TRBD2 TRBV5-6
TGTGCCAGCAGCTTCGGGACTAACTACGAGCAGTACTTC CASSFGTNYEQYF NA TRBJ2-7 TRBD2 TRBV7-2
TGTGCCAGCAGTTTTCTAGCGGACAGCTCCTACAATGAGCAGTTCTTC CASSFLADSSYNEQFF NA TRBJ2-1 NA TRBV6-5
TGTGCCAGTAGTAGGGGGCGCGACACCGGGGAGCTGTTTTTT CASSRGRDTGELFF NA TRBJ2-2 NA TRBV19